This TCR beta chain derives from a study of blood T cell repertoires in COVID-19. The CDR3 runs 12 residues. After removal of 6 bases from V and 8 bases from J, the junction contained 5 bases not matched to a gene. Germline CDR1 reads SGHTS; CDR2 reads YDEGEE. The protocol was immunoSEQ multiplex PCR, while the TCRdb copy is restricted to in-frame clones and leaves out a portion. The repertoire holds fewer than 60,000 clones, with around 80% as singletons. Sequencing was done on a sample of peripheral blood. This chain connects TRBV5-8 to TRBJ1-2, with 9 bases aligning to TRBD1. The receptor's source is a human donor in a cohort sampled during active COVID-19. CDR3 region: CASTRTGEGYTF. Here the CDR3 DNA reads TGTGCCAGCACCCGGACAGGGGAAGGCTACACCTTC.